The 8 T cell receptor beta chains below all came from one sample that was sequenced in a study of response to subunit inactivated influenza vaccine. TCRdb reprocessed the RT-PCR reads with MiXCR, giving one entry per CDR3 protein. The repertoire holds about 180,000 distinct CDR3 sequences, with approximately 11% as singletons. Here the sequenced sample was CD8+ T cells sorted from PBMCs, taken less than 30 months after vaccination. The receptors originated from a man between 50 and 70 years old who received an inactivated influenza vaccine.

This clonotype has a count of ten or more. This chain connects TRBV5-5 to TRBJ2-7, with 9 bases fitting TRBD2. From germline, CDR1 is SGHKS and CDR2 YYEKEE (reference sequence). J lost 1 base, V lost 4 bases, and 6 bases had no gene match. The CDR3 extends over 15 amino acids. CDR3 loop: CASSHRLAESYEQYF. CDR3 nucleotide sequence: TGTGCCAGCAGCCACCGACTAGCGGAATCCTACGAGCAGTACTTC.

This clonotype was counted only a few times. V is TRBV9 and J is TRBJ2-2, with TRBD1 as a possible D gene (5 bases). The germline V and J ends were trimmed by 0 bases and 6 bases, with 12 bases remaining between them. Per germline, CDR1 SGDLS and CDR2 YYNGEE. The CDR3 has 15 amino acids. The CDR3 DNA follows: TGTGCCAGCAGCGTAGAGGCAGGGATTGCCGGGGAGCTGTTTTTT. It specifies CASSVEAGIAGELFF.

This clonotype was detected only a few times. This chain links TRBV29-1 with TRBJ2-3, with D perhaps assigned TRBD1 or TRBD2 (5 bases each). The CDR3 covers 14 residues. The V and J ends lost 3 bases and 7 bases respectively, with 17 bases between them. Germline assignment: CDR1 SQVTM and CDR2 ANQGSEA. CDR3: CSVERGISRHTQYF. In DNA form, the CDR3 reads TGCAGCGTTGAGAGGGGCATAAGCCGGCATACGCAGTATTTT.

This clonotype showed up just a few times. V and J are TRBV2 and TRBJ2-5; D may be TRBD1 or TRBD2 (5 bases each). In germline, CDR1 is SNHLY, CDR2 FYNNEI. Trimming took off 7 bases at V and 3 bases at J, with 21 bases between the two ends. This CDR3 has 16 amino acids. The CDR3 DNA follows: TGTGCCAGCATGGCGGGCCAATCCTGGGGCGAAGAGACCCAGTACTTC. This codes for CASMAGQSWGEETQYF. Full variable domain (remainder filled in from reference TRBV2 and TRBJ2-5): EPEVTQTPSHQVTQMGQEVILRCVPISNHLYFYWYRQILGQKVEFLVSFYNNEISEKSEIFDDQFSVERPDGSNFTLKIRSTKLEDSAMYFCASMAGQSWGEETQYFGPGTRLLVL.

The rearrangement uses TRBV10-3 and TRBJ2-1, with 12 positions matching TRBD1. This CDR3 contains 16 residues. The ends lost 4 bases at V and 6 bases at J; junction bases unmatched: 7. Germline loops: CDR1 ENHRY, CDR2 SYGVKD. CDR3 nucleotides: TGTGCCATCAGTGGGGACAGGGGGCGCGGTTCCAATGAGCAGTTCTTC. It codes for CAISGDRGRGSNEQFF.

The chain joins TRBV9 to TRBJ1-1, with D maybe TRBD1 (5 bases). The CDR3 runs to 18 residues. V was shortened by 2 bases and J by 7 bases, with 27 bases between the two germline ends. The germline V gene has CDR1 SGDLS and CDR2 YYNGEE. The CDR3 region is CASSVSPRQRARGLEAFF. The DNA for the CDR3 is TGTGCCAGCAGCGTTTCCCCCAGGCAAAGGGCTAGGGGCCTTGAAGCTTTCTTT.

In this sample, this clonotype turned up a few times. This sequence joins TRBV6-5 and TRBJ2-7; possible D gene TRBD1, 6 bases. V was pared by 4 bases and J by 5 bases, with 21 bases between. This CDR3 has 16 residues. From germline, CDR1 is MNHEY and CDR2 SVGAGI. The CDR3 region has the DNA TGTGCCAGCAGTTTTTTTTCGGGCGCAGGGGCGGACGAGCAGTACTTC. Protein: CASSFFSGAGADEQYF.

This clonotype was observed a handful of times. The genes are TRBV27 and TRBJ1-1; D gene ambiguous. This CDR3 spans 16 amino acids. V lost 5 bases and J 5 bases, leaving 21 bases between the germline ends. The germline V gene encodes CDR1 MNHEY and CDR2 SMNVEV (reference sequence). The CDR3 spells CASSPDLYSLQTEAFF. The CDR3 DNA is TGTGCCAGCAGTCCCGACCTTTATTCACTCCAAACTGAAGCTTTCTTT.